The clone carrying this T cell receptor (beta chain) was detected ten times or more. As yet, its antigen is unknown. Other DNA sequences within the sample encode an identical CDR3. No patient received treatment before thyroid surgery. Original methodology: Between-group CDR3 differences, defined by clinicopathological status, yielded a distant-metastasis classifier for papillary thyroid cancer. MiXCR was used by TCRdb to re-call the PCR reads. The authors' filters were not applied to this entry. In the table there are about 89,000 clones, approximately 12% of which are singletons. This record comes from a study of metastatic and nonmetastatic thyroid tumors. About the research overall: Repertoires were compared across blood and tumor or nodule tissue from malignant and benign thyroid patients.

Study-wide findings and caveats: A significant increase in TCR beta diversity was reportedly seen in malignant thyroid tumors relative to benign nodules, in blood and tumor.

The CDR3 extends over 15 amino acids. The germline gives CDR1 KGHSH, CDR2 LQKENI. The V segment lost 3 bases and the J segment 5 bases; nucleotides outside the gene matches: 2. Sequencing used tumor tissue. The chain couples TRBV18 to TRBJ2-2, with TRBD1 identical over 11 bases. The TCR was taken from a female donor with papillary thyroid cancer or a benign thyroid nodule (not recorded which). Some clones in this sample may be carry-over from other donors' samples. The CDR3 DNA reads TGTGCCAGCTCACCGGACAGGGGGCGAACCGGGGAGCTGTTTTTT. This gives the protein CASSPDRGRTGELFF.